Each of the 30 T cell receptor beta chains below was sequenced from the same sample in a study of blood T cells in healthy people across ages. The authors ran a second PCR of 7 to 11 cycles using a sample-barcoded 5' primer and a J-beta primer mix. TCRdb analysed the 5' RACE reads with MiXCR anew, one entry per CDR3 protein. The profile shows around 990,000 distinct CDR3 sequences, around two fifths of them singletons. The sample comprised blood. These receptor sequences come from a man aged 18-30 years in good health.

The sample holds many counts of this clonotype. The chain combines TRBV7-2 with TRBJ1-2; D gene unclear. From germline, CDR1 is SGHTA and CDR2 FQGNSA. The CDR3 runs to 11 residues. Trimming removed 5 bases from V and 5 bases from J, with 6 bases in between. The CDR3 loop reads CASSPTYGYTF. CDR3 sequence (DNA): TGTGCCAGCAGCCCCACATATGGCTACACCTTC.

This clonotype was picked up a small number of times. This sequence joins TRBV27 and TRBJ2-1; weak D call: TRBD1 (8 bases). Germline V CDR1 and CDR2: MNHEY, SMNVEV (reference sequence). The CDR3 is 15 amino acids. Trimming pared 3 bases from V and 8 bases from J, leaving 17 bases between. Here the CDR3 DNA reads TGTGCCAGCAGTTTTATAACAGGGGGGGAGGATGAGCAGTTCTTC. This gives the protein CASSFITGGEDEQFF.

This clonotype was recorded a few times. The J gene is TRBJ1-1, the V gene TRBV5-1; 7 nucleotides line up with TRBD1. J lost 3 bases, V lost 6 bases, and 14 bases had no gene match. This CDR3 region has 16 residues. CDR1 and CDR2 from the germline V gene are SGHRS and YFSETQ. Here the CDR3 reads CASTAPGTEDDTEAFF. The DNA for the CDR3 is TGCGCCAGCACCGCCCCCGGGACAGAAGACGACACTGAAGCTTTCTTT.

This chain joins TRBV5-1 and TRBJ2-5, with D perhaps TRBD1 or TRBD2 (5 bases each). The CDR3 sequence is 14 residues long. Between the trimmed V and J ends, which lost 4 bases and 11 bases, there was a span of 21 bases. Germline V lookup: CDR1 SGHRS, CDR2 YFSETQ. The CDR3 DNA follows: TGCGCCAGCAGCCGACCGGGACCAAGCAATGAGCAGTACTTC. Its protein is CASSRPGPSNEQYF. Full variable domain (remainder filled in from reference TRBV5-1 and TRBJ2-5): KAGVTQTPRYLIKTRGQQVTLSCSPISGHRSVSWYQQTPGQGLQFLFEYFSETQRNKGNFPGRFSGRQFSNSRSEMNVSTLELGDSALYLCASSRPGPSNEQYFGPGTRLLVL.

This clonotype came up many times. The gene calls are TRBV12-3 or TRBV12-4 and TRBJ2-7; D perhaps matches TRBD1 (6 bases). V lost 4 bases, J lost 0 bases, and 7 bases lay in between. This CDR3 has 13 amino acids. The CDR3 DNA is TGTGCCAGCAGTTGGGACAACTCCTACGAGCAGTACTTC. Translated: CASSWDNSYEQYF.

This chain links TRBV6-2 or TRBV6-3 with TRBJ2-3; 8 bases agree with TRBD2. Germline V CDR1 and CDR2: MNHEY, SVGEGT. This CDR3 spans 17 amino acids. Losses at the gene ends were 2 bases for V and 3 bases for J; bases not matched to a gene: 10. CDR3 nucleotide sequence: TGTGCCAGCAGTTACCCTCAAGCGGGGGAGTATACAGATACGCAGTATTTT. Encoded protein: CASSYPQAGEYTDTQYF.

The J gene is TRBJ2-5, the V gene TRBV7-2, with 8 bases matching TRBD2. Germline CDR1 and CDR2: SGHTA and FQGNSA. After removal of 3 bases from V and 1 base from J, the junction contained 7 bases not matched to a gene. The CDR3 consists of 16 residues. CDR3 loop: CASSLTGGGFQETQYF. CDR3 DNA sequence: TGTGCCAGCAGCTTGACAGGCGGGGGGTTCCAAGAGACCCAGTACTTC.

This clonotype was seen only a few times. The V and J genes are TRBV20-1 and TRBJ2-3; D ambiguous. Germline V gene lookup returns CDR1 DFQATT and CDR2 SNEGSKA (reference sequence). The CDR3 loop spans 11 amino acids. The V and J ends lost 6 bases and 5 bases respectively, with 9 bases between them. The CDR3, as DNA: TGCAGTGCCGAGGAGATAGATACGCAGTATTTT. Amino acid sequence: CSAEEIDTQYF.

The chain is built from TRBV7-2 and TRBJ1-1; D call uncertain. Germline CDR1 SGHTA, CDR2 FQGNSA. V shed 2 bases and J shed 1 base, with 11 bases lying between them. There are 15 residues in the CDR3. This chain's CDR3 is CASSLHTGRNTEAFF. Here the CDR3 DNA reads TGTGCCAGCAGCTTACATACGGGCCGGAACACTGAAGCTTTCTTT. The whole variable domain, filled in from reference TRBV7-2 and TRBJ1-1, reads GAGVSQSPSNKVTEKGKDVELRCDPISGHTALYWYRQSLGQGLEFLIYFQGNSAPDKSGLPSDRFSAERTGGSVSTLTIQRTQQEDSAVYLCASSLHTGRNTEAFFGQGTRLTVV.

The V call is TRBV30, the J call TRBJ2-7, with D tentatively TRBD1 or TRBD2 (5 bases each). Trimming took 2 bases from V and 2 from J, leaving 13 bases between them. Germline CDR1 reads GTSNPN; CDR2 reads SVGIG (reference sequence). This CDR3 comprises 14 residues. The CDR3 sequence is CAWSSSPGPYEQYF. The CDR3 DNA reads TGTGCCTGGAGTTCCAGCCCGGGGCCCTACGAGCAGTACTTC.

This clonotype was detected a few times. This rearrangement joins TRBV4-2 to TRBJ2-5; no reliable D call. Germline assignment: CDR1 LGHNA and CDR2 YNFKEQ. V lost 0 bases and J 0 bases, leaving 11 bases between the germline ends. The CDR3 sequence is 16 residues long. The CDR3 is CASSQEAPAYQETQYF. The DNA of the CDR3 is TGTGCCAGCAGCCAAGAAGCCCCCGCGTACCAAGAGACCCAGTACTTC.

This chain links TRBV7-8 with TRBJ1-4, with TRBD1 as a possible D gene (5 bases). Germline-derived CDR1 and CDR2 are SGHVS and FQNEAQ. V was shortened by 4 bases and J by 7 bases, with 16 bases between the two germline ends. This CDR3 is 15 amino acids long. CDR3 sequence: CASSSSPGRPEKLFF. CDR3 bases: TGTGCCAGCAGCTCCTCACCGGGACGGCCTGAAAAACTGTTTTTT. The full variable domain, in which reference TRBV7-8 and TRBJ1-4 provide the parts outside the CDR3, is GAGVSQSPRYKVAKRGQDVALRCDPISGHVSLFWYQQALGQGPEFLTYFQNEAQLDKSGLPSDRFFAERPEGSVSTLKIQRTQQEDSAVYLCASSSSPGRPEKLFFGSGTQLSVL.

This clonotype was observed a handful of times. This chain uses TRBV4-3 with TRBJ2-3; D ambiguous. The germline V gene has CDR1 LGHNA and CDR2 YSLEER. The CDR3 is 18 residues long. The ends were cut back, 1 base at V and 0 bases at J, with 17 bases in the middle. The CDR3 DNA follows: TGCGCCAGCAGCCAAGTGTGGCTACTAAGCTCCAGCACAGATACGCAGTATTTT. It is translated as CASSQVWLLSSSTDTQYF.

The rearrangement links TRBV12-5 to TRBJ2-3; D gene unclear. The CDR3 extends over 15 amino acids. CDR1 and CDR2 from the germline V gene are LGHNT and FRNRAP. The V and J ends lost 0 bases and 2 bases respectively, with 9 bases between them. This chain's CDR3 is CASGLVRWDTDTQYF. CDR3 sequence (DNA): TGTGCTAGTGGTTTGGTACGCTGGGACACAGATACGCAGTATTTT. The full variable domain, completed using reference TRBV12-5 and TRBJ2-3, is DARVTQTPRHKVTEMGQEVTMRCQPILGHNTVFWYRQTMMQGLELLAYFRNRAPLDDSGMPKDRFSAEMPDATLATLKIQPSEPRDSAVYFCASGLVRWDTDTQYFGPGTRLTVL.

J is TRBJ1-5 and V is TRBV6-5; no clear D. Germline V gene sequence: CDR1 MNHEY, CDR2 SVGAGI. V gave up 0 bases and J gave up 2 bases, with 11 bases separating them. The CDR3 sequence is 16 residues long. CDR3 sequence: CASSYSFGEGNQPQHF. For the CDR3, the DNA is TGTGCCAGCAGTTACTCGTTCGGGGAAGGCAATCAGCCCCAGCATTTT.

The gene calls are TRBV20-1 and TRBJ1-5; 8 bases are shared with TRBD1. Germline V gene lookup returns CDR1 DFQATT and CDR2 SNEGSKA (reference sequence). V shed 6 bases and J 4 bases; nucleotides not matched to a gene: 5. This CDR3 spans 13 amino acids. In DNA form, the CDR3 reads TGCAGTGCCCCGACAGGGGCGAATCAGCCCCAGCATTTT. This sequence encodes CSAPTGANQPQHF.

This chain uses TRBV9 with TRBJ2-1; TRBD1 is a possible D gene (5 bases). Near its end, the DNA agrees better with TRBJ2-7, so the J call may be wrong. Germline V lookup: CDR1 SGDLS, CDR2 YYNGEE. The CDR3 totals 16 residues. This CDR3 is CASSPRSRESYNEQYF. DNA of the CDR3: TGTGCCAGCAGCCCGAGAAGCAGGGAATCCTACAATGAGCAGTACTTC.

The CDR3 region is CASGLAGQTNEQYF. Written as DNA, the CDR3 is TGTGCTAGTGGTTTGGCGGGACAGACTAATGAGCAGTACTTC. The rearrangement links TRBV12-5 to TRBJ2-7, with TRBD1 matching 7 bases. The CDR3 runs to 14 residues. J lost 7 bases, V lost 1 base, and 7 bases had no gene match. The V gene's germline CDR1 is LGHNT and CDR2 FRNRAP. Supplemented by reference TRBV12-5 and TRBJ2-7, the full variable domain reads DARVTQTPRHKVTEMGQEVTMRCQPILGHNTVFWYRQTMMQGLELLAYFRNRAPLDDSGMPKDRFSAEMPDATLATLKIQPSEPRDSAVYFCASGLAGQTNEQYFGPGTRLTVT.

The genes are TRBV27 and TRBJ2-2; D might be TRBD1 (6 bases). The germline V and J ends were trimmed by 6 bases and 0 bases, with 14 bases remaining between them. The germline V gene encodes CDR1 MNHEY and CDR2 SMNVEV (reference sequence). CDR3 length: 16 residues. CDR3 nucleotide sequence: TGTGCCAGCAGCCAACAGGGTAGCACGAACACCGGGGAGCTGTTTTTT. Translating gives CASSQQGSTNTGELFF.

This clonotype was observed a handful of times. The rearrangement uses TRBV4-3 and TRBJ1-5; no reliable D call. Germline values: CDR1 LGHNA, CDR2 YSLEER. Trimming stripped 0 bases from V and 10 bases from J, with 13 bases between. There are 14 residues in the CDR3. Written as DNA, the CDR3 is TGCGCCAGCAGCCAAGAGGAAAGCAGTGGTCCCCAGCATTTT. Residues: CASSQEESSGPQHF.

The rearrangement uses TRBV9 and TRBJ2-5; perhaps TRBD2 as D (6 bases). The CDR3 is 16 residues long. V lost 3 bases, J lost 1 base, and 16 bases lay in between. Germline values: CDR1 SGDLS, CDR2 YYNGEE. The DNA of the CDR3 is TGTGCCAGCAGCGACGGGCCGGGGGATTCCCAAGAGACCCAGTACTTC. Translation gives CASSDGPGDSQETQYF.

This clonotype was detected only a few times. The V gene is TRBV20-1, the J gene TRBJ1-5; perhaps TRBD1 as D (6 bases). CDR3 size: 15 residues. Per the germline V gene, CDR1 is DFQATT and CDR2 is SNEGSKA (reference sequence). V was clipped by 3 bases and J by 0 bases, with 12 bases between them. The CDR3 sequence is CSARPTGSSNQPQHF. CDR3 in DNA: TGCAGTGCTAGGCCTACAGGGAGTAGCAATCAGCCCCAGCATTTT.

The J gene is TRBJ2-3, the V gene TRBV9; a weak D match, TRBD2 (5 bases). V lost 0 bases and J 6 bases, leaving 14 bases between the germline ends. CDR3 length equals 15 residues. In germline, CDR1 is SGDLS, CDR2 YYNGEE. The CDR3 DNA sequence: TGTGCCAGCAGCGTAGATGAGGGTTCATGGGATACGCAGTATTTT. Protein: CASSVDEGSWDTQYF.

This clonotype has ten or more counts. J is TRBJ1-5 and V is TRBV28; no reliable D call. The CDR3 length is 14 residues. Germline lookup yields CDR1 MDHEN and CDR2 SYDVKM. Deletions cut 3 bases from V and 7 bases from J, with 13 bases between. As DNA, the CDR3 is TGTGCCAGCAGTTTGGCAGAGATTGGGCAGCCCCAGCATTTT. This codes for CASSLAEIGQPQHF.

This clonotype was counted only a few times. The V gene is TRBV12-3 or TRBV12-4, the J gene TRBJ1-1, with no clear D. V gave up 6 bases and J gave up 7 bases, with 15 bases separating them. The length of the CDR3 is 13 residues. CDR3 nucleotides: TGTGCCAGCAGCCAAGTCCCGGCGAGTGAAGCTTTCTTT. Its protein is CASSQVPASEAFF.

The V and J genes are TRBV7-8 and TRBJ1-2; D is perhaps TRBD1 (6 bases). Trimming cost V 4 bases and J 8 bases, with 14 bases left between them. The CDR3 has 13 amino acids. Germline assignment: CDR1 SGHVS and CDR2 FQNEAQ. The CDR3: CASSWTEGEGYTF. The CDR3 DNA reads TGTGCCAGCAGCTGGACAGAAGGGGAGGGCTACACCTTC.

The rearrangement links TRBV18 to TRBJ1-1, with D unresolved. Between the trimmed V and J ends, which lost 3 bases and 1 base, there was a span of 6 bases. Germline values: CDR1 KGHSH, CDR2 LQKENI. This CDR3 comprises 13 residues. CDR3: CASSPNPNTEAFF. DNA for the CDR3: TGTGCCAGCTCACCGAACCCGAACACTGAAGCTTTCTTT.

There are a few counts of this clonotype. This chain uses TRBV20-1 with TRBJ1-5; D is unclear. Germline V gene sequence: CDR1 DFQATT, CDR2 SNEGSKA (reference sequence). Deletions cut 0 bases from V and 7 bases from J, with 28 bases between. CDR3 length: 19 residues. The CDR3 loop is CSAREGVERPIGLGQPQHF. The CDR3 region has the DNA TGCAGTGCTAGAGAGGGTGTAGAACGGCCGATTGGACTCGGACAGCCCCAGCATTTT.

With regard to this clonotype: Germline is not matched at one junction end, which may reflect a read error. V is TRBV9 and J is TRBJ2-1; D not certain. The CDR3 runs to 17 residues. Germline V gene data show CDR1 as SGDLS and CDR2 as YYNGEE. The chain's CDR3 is CAGSVYATMSSYNEQFF. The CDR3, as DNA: TGTGCCGGCAGCGTATATGCCACCATGAGCTCCTACAATGAGCAGTTCTTC.

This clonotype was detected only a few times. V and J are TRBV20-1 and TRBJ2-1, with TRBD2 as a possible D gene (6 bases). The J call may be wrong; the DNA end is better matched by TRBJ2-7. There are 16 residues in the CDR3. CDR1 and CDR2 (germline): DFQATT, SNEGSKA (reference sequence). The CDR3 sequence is CSASGGAGGTYNEQYF. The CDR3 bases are TGCAGTGCTAGCGGAGGGGCAGGCGGGACCTACAATGAGCAGTACTTC.